This passage covers 29 T cell receptor beta chains from one sample sequenced in a study of T-cell memory formation after mild COVID-19 (dated by TCRdb to about 2021). Libraries were prepared through 5' RACE. TCRdb shows the sequencer as Illumina NovaSeq 6000. Clones were called with MiXCR by TCRdb after fastp trimmed the public reads at Q25, and only in-frame beta chains were retained. Rows are unified per CDR3 protein, each entry keeping the most common DNA and genes. This sample is represented by 380,000 or so distinct CDR3 sequences; roughly 13% of them were singletons. The ten largest make up about a fifth of the sample. Sequencing was performed on PBMCs or a T cell subset sorted from them (not recorded which). Receptor source: a man younger than 35 who had mild COVID-19 (a few samples of this study predate the infection). The sample titles of this study are shuffled in the database, so cell type and time point are left out; the donor was told from shared clones.

V usage is TRBV5-1 and J usage is TRBJ2-5, with D unresolved. The CDR3 length is 15 residues. The germline CDR1 and CDR2 sequences are SGHRS and YFSETQ. The germline V and J ends were trimmed by 4 bases and 5 bases, with 18 bases remaining between them. CDR3 in amino acids: CASSPLGLLGETQYF. CDR3 DNA: TGCGCCAGCAGCCCCCTGGGTCTCCTGGGGGAGACCCAGTACTTC.

The genes are TRBV2 and TRBJ2-2; maybe TRBD2 (6 bases). Between the trimmed V and J ends, which lost 2 bases and 7 bases, there was a span of 14 bases. The CDR3 contains 15 residues. The germline V gene has CDR1 SNHLY and CDR2 FYNNEI. The CDR3 sequence: CASSERGSSSGELFF. The CDR3 DNA is TGTGCCAGCAGTGAACGGGGGTCCTCCAGCGGGGAGCTGTTTTTT.

The table lists this clonotype with a few counts. The chain has TRBV7-3 and TRBJ2-5, with a weak D call TRBD1 (6 bases). V gave up 5 bases and J gave up 3 bases, with 13 bases separating them. Germline V gene data show CDR1 as SGHTA and CDR2 as FQGTGA. The CDR3 totals 14 residues. This CDR3 is CASSPTGLEETQYF. DNA for the CDR3: TGTGCCAGCAGCCCTACAGGGTTGGAAGAGACCCAGTACTTC. Full variable domain (outside the CDR3, taken from reference TRBV7-3 and TRBJ2-5): GAGVSQTPSNKVTEKGKYVELRCDPISGHTALYWYRQSLGQGPEFLIYFQGTGAADDSGLPNDRFFAVRPEGSVSTLKIQRTERGDSAVYLCASSPTGLEETQYFGPGTRLLVL.

This clonotype was seen a few times. The CDR3 DNA reads as TGTGCCAGCAGCCAAGATAGCGGCGGGGCTTTAGGAAACACCATATATTTT. Its translation: CASSQDSGGALGNTIYF. The J gene is TRBJ1-3, the V gene TRBV4-2, with D perhaps TRBD1 (5 bases). CDR1 LGHNA and CDR2 YNFKEQ come from the germline V gene. The CDR3 runs to 17 residues. The V and J ends lost 0 bases and 4 bases respectively, with 16 bases between them.

This clonotype showed up many times. The chain recombines TRBV5-1 with TRBJ2-5, with D uncertain. Trimming took 0 bases from V and 1 from J, leaving 7 bases between them. The CDR3 runs to 14 residues. The germline CDR1 and CDR2 sequences are SGHRS and YFSETQ. The CDR3 DNA sequence: TGCGCCAGCAGCTTGGGAACACTCCAAGAGACCCAGTACTTC. Protein sequence: CASSLGTLQETQYF.

The J gene is TRBJ2-3, the V gene TRBV24-1; a possible D gene is TRBD1 (5 bases). CDR1 and CDR2 from the germline V gene are KGHDR and SFDVKD. The CDR3 length is 14 residues. Trimming pared 5 bases from V and 1 base from J, leaving 9 bases between. CDR3 DNA sequence: TGTGCCACCAGTGTAACGACAGGCACAGATACGCAGTATTTT. Amino acids: CATSVTTGTDTQYF.

A few counts support this clonotype. The rearrangement uses TRBV12-3 or TRBV12-4 and TRBJ2-7, with TRBD2 identical over 10 bases. The CDR3 is 19 amino acids. Trimming removed 2 bases from V and 1 base from J; junction bases left unmatched: 14. In DNA, the CDR3 is TGTGCCAGCAGTTTACCACGACTAGCGGGCGGTGGGGTTTCCTACGAGCAGTACTTC. It translates to CASSLPRLAGGGVSYEQYF.

This clonotype was picked up a small number of times. This sequence joins TRBV6-2 or TRBV6-3 and TRBJ2-1, with 12 bases aligning to TRBD2. The CDR3 is 18 residues long. The V gene end was trimmed by 2 bases and the J gene end by 1 base; junction bases not matched to a gene: 6. The germline V gene has CDR1 MNHEY and CDR2 SVGEGT. The CDR3 DNA is TGTGCCAGCAGTTACCGACTAGCGGGGGACCCTTCCTACAATGAGCAGTTCTTC. Protein: CASSYRLAGDPSYNEQFF.

This clonotype appeared many times. This chain links TRBV12-3 or TRBV12-4 with TRBJ2-3; 7 bases align to TRBD1. J was trimmed by 4 bases and V by 1 base; bases with no gene match: 8. There are 16 residues in the CDR3. The CDR3 here is CASSLVPGGKSDTQYF. In DNA form, the CDR3 reads TGTGCCAGCAGTTTAGTTCCAGGGGGAAAATCAGATACGCAGTATTTT.

The V call is TRBV24-1, the J call TRBJ2-1; no clear D gene. Trimming stripped 3 bases from V and 8 bases from J, with 16 bases between. This CDR3 has 15 amino acids. The germline V gene encodes CDR1 KGHDR and CDR2 SFDVKD. This chain's CDR3 is CATSDRGRSGDEQFF. In DNA, the CDR3 is TGTGCCACCAGTGATAGAGGACGCTCTGGGGATGAGCAGTTCTTC.

The chain carries TRBV20-1 and TRBJ2-7; 9 nucleotides match TRBD2. Germline V CDR1 and CDR2: DFQATT, SNEGSKA (reference sequence). V was pared by 6 bases and J by 2 bases, with 11 bases of the junction left unmatched. CDR3 size: 15 residues. CDR3 nucleotide sequence: TGCAGTGCCAGGACTAGCGCGGGTTCTACCTACGAGCAGTACTTC. It is translated as CSARTSAGSTYEQYF.

This clonotype was counted only a few times. The chain uses TRBV7-6 and TRBJ1-3; 10 bases map to TRBD1. CDR1 and CDR2 from the germline V gene are SGHVS and FNYEAQ. The CDR3 runs 19 residues. Trimming removed 5 bases from V and 4 bases from J; junction bases left unmatched: 17. The DNA for the CDR3 is TGTGCCAGCAGCCGACTGAATCCCGGGACAGGGGCGCACGGAAACACCATATATTTT. Translation gives CASSRLNPGTGAHGNTIYF.

The rearrangement joins TRBV21-1 to TRBJ2-5; TRBD2 is the table's D call, not checked against the DNA. TRBV21-1 is a pseudogene locus. This CDR3 has 17 residues. The CDR3 sequence: CASSAPGLRGVKETQYF. DNA for the CDR3: TGTGCCAGCAGCGCCCCGGGTCTGAGGGGTGTCAAAGAGACCCAGTACTTC.

The V and J genes are TRBV6-1 and TRBJ2-5; D not resolved. The CDR3 is made up of 14 amino acids. Germline CDR1 reads MNHNS; CDR2 reads SASEGT. V shed 0 bases and J shed 4 bases, with 9 bases lying between them. The CDR3 DNA reads as TGTGCCAGCAGTGAAGCGGGCAGGCCAGAGACCCAGTACTTC. This gives the protein CASSEAGRPETQYF.

The sample holds a few counts of this clonotype. CDR3 sequence reads: CASSLRGTGGGTDTQYF. The CDR3, as DNA: TGCGCCAGCAGCCTACGGGGGACAGGGGGCGGCACAGATACGCAGTATTTT. The chain recombines TRBV4-1 with TRBJ2-3; 12 bases agree with TRBD1. Trimming at V came to 4 bases and at J to 1 base, leaving 6 bases not matched to a gene. This CDR3 spans 17 amino acids. Germline V gives CDR1 MGHRA, CDR2 YSYEKL.

The table lists this clonotype with a few counts. V and J are TRBV7-6 and TRBJ1-1; D is unclear. The germline V gene encodes CDR1 SGHVS and CDR2 FNYEAQ. Trimming took off 1 base at V and 1 base at J, with 7 bases between the two ends. The CDR3 contains 14 residues. Here the CDR3 reads CASSLVLGNTEAFF. The DNA of the CDR3 is TGTGCCAGCAGCTTAGTACTGGGGAACACTGAAGCTTTCTTT.

The chain joins TRBV18 to TRBJ2-1; 10 bases match TRBD1. CDR1 and CDR2 from the germline V gene are KGHSH and LQKENI. The trim removed 2 bases at V and 4 bases at J, leaving 2 bases unmatched. The CDR3 length is 15 residues. This CDR3 is CASSPRQGAYNEQFF. In DNA form, the CDR3 reads TGTGCCAGCTCACCAAGACAGGGGGCGTACAATGAGCAGTTCTTC.

The chain is built from TRBV28 and TRBJ1-6; maybe TRBD1 (6 bases). Germline V gene lookup returns CDR1 MDHEN and CDR2 SYDVKM. Trimming took 3 bases from V and 9 from J, leaving 15 bases between them. CDR3 length equals 15 residues. The CDR3 reads CASSLHPGHSSPLHF. CDR3 coding DNA: TGTGCCAGCAGTTTGCATCCGGGACATAGTTCACCCCTCCACTTT.

This clonotype came up a few times. The V gene is TRBV20-1, the J gene TRBJ1-1; D is possibly TRBD1 (6 bases). From germline, CDR1 is DFQATT and CDR2 SNEGSKA (reference sequence). The CDR3 has 14 amino acids. Trimming left V 2 bases short and J 2 bases short, with 12 bases between. Here the CDR3 DNA reads TGCAGTGCTAGAAGGGGGGCACGCAACACTGAAGCTTTCTTT. Protein sequence: CSARRGARNTEAFF.

This clonotype was seen a handful of times. The chain is built from TRBV30 and TRBJ2-5; D not resolved. The ends were cut back, 2 bases at V and 3 bases at J, with 10 bases in the middle. This CDR3 comprises 13 residues. Germline CDR1 and CDR2: GTSNPN and SVGIG (reference sequence). This CDR3 reads CAWSKQSEETQYF. The CDR3 nucleotides read TGTGCCTGGAGTAAACAGTCGGAAGAGACCCAGTACTTC.

This clonotype appeared a few times. The V call is TRBV6-1, the J call TRBJ2-1; weak D call: TRBD1 (6 bases). V shed 3 bases and J shed 2 bases, with 11 bases lying between them. CDR3 length: 15 amino acids. Germline CDR1 and CDR2: MNHNS and SASEGT. The DNA for the CDR3 is TGTGCCAGCAGTGATACAGGGAGCACCTACAATGAGCAGTTCTTC. Amino acid sequence: CASSDTGSTYNEQFF.

V and J are TRBV7-8 and TRBJ1-2, with 9 bases aligning to TRBD1. Germline lookup yields CDR1 SGHVS and CDR2 FQNEAQ. Trimming took 5 bases from V and 9 from J; bases not matched to a gene: 7. This CDR3 spans 13 amino acids. This CDR3 is CASSMEGQGRYTF. CDR3 sequence (DNA): TGTGCCAGCAGCATGGAGGGACAGGGTCGCTACACCTTC.

The V call is TRBV20-1, the J call TRBJ2-7; possibly TRBD2 for D (6 bases). The germline V and J ends were trimmed by 5 bases and 5 bases, with 10 bases remaining between them. The CDR3 runs 11 residues. Germline V gives CDR1 DFQATT, CDR2 SNEGSKA (reference sequence). The CDR3, as DNA: TGCAGTGCTGCCCCGGGGGACGAGCAGTACTTC. This translates into CSAAPGDEQYF.

This clonotype showed up just a few times. The chain combines TRBV28 with TRBJ2-1; D is undetermined. The CDR3 consists of 11 residues. Trimming stripped 8 bases from V and 4 bases from J, with 6 bases between. CDR1 is MDHEN and CDR2 is SYDVKM in the germline V gene. CDR3 sequence: CASQEYNEQFF. The CDR3 DNA sequence: TGTGCCAGCCAGGAATACAATGAGCAGTTCTTC.

The V and J genes are TRBV28 and TRBJ2-7; TRBD1 matches 7 bases. Trimming at V came to 4 bases and at J to 2 bases, leaving 2 bases not matched to a gene. The germline V gene has CDR1 MDHEN and CDR2 SYDVKM. The CDR3 sequence is 13 residues long. The CDR3 nucleotides read TGTGCCAGCAGTTCGGACAGGACCTACGAGCAGTACGTC. It specifies CASSSDRTYEQYV.

This clonotype was observed a single time. The V and J genes are TRBV5-4 and TRBJ2-7; 7 positions agree with TRBD1. There are 13 residues in the CDR3. V lost 4 bases and J lost 3; bases outside the gene matches: 4. CDR1 is SGHNT and CDR2 is YYREEE in the germline V gene (reference sequence). The CDR3 is CASSDRAGYEQYV. CDR3 DNA: TGTGCCAGCAGCGACAGGGCAGGCTACGAGCAGTACGTC.

The sample holds a few counts of this clonotype. CDR3 nucleotide sequence: TGTGCCAGTGGACGGACTGGCAGCTCCTACGAGCAGTACGTC. Encoded protein: CASGRTGSSYEQYV. The chain is built from TRBV27 and TRBJ2-7, with D possibly TRBD2 on 5 matching bases. This CDR3 has 14 amino acids. CDR1 and CDR2 (germline): MNHEY, SMNVEV (reference sequence). V lost 9 bases to trimming and J lost 0 bases, with 15 bases between them.

This rearrangement joins TRBV6-6 to TRBJ1-4; D is unclear. The CDR3 contains 15 residues. The V gene lost 5 bases and the J gene lost 10 bases, with 20 bases spanning the gap. Germline CDR1 is MNHNY and CDR2 is SVGAGI (reference sequence). CDR3 in amino acids: CASSPPGGQTGKLFF. Written as DNA, the CDR3 is TGTGCCAGCAGTCCCCCCGGTGGTCAGACTGGAAAACTGTTTTTT.

This clonotype turned up a few times. The chain joins TRBV7-9 to TRBJ2-2, with 9 bases identical to TRBD1. V lost 7 bases, J lost 6 bases, and 9 bases stayed unmatched. CDR1 is SEHNR, CDR2 FQNEAQ, per germline (reference sequence). CDR3 length: 15 residues. In DNA form, the CDR3 reads TGTGCCAGCACCCCGGGACAGGGCATCCCCGGGGAGCTGTTTTTT. As protein: CASTPGQGIPGELFF.